Following are 4 T cell receptor beta chains from one sample sequenced in a study of cytomegalovirus exposure and HLA in healthy donors. A multiplex PCR was run with 60 Vbeta primers and 13 Jbeta primers. The protocol was immunoSEQ multiplex PCR, while the TCRdb copy is restricted to in-frame clones and leaves out a portion. In the table there are 160,000 or so clones, approximately 81% of which are singletons. The sequencing sample was made of PBMCs. The source of these receptors is a female donor in good health and CMV-seronegative.

In this sample, this clone turned up a few times. The genes are TRBV28 and TRBJ2-1; no definite D call. Trimming removed 6 bases at V and 9 bases at J, with 9 bases between. The CDR3 length is 11 residues. Looked up from germline, CDR1 is MDHEN and CDR2 is SYDVKM. The CDR3 sequence: CASSRSSEQFF. DNA of the CDR3: TGTGCCAGCAGCCGATCCAGTGAGCAGTTCTTC.

The rearrangement uses TRBV4-2 and TRBJ2-1; 12 nucleotides agree with TRBD2. V lost 1 base and J lost 2; bases outside the gene matches: 3. Germline CDR1 is LGHNA and CDR2 is YNFKEQ. This CDR3 is 17 amino acids long. The CDR3 nucleotides read TGTGCCAGCAGCCAAGCAGCTAGCGGGGGGGCCTACAATGAGCAGTTCTTC. This codes for CASSQAASGGAYNEQFF.

V is TRBV9 and J is TRBJ2-1; 8 nucleotides align to TRBD2. V lost 3 bases and J lost 6; bases outside the gene matches: 11. The CDR3 sequence is 16 residues long. Germline assignment: CDR1 SGDLS and CDR2 YYNGEE. The CDR3 loop reads CASSAAWAGGLNEQFF. CDR3 nucleotide sequence: TGTGCCAGCAGCGCCGCCTGGGCGGGGGGACTCAATGAGCAGTTCTTC.

The chain uses TRBV6-5 and TRBJ2-1, with TRBD2 matching 8 bases. The CDR3 runs 16 residues. Germline assignment: CDR1 MNHEY and CDR2 SVGAGI. V lost 3 bases and J lost 4; bases outside the gene matches: 8. The CDR3: CASSYLSGSLYNEQFF. The CDR3 nucleotides read TGTGCCAGCAGTTATCTCAGCGGGAGTTTATACAATGAGCAGTTCTTC.